This TCR beta chain was recovered during a study of blood T cell repertoires in COVID-19. Study overall: Donors in the United States, Italy and Spain gave samples during acute or convalescent COVID-19. PBMCs, B-cell-depleted T cells, or T cells provided the cDNA or gDNA that made up the material.

In germline, CDR1 is SGHNT, CDR2 YYREEE (reference sequence). Trimming removed 7 bases from V and 9 bases from J; junction bases left unmatched: 11. The CDR3 is 14 residues long. Original data processing: Amplified reference gene primers provided the basis for estimating nucleated cell counts. TCRdb's table, derived via immunoSEQ multiplex PCR, lists solely in-frame clones and lacks some. That table is the source of V, J and clone size, and D and trimming were worked out from the DNA. Altogether about 160,000 clones are present, just over 85% being singletons, with the ten largest covering under 3.5%.

The receptor's source is a man aged 70-80 years with acute or convalescent COVID-19. Sequencing used peripheral blood. J is TRBJ2-1 and V is TRBV5-4; 9 bases are shared with TRBD2. CDR3 sequence: CASHSELAGSEQFF. The DNA of the CDR3 is TGTGCCAGCCATTCCGAGCTAGCGGGGAGTGAGCAGTTCTTC. The whole variable domain, remainder taken from reference TRBV5-4 and TRBJ2-1, is ETGVTQSPTHLIKTRGQQVTLRCSSQSGHNTVSWYQQALGQGPQFIFQYYREEENGRGNFPPRFSGLQFPNYSSELNVNALELDDSALYLCASHSELAGSEQFFGPGTRLTVL.